This is a list of T cell receptor beta chains from one sample in a study of T cell changes during pregnancy in multiple sclerosis. The repertoire was sequenced with immunoSEQ multiplex PCR; TCRdb's copy has only in-frame clones and lacks some. Among just under 80,000 clones listed, roughly 93% were seen once. Source: peripheral blood, taken in the first trimester of pregnancy. Receptors were obtained from a female donor with multiple sclerosis, enrolled in a pregnancy study. The CDR3 runs from the conserved cysteine through the conserved F or W. Fields, in order: V gene, clone size, J gene, CDR3 length, D gene, CDR3 DNA, CDR3 protein. D genes are given only for firm matches. Clone size is not always given. Where it is, it says once, few, many or a class for expanded clones.

v_call: TRBV2
clone_size: NA
j_call: TRBJ1-2
cdr3_length: 17
d_call: NA
cdr3_nt: TGTGCCAGCAGTGGTCGGGGGGGCTCCTCAGCTAACTATGGCTACACCTTC
cdr3_aa: CASSGRGGSSANYGYTF

v_call: TRBV9
clone_size: NA
j_call: TRBJ2-1
cdr3_length: 13
d_call: NA
cdr3_nt: TGTGCCAGCAGCGCCGGGTCCTTCGATGAGCAGTTCTTC
cdr3_aa: CASSAGSFDEQFF

v_call: TRBV10-3
clone_size: few
j_call: TRBJ1-2
cdr3_length: 14
d_call: NA
cdr3_nt: TGTGCCATCAGTGAGGGTGGACAAATAGGGGGCTACACCTTC
cdr3_aa: CAISEGGQIGGYTF

v_call: TRBV14
clone_size: NA
j_call: TRBJ1-2
cdr3_length: 13
d_call: NA
cdr3_nt: TGTGCCAGCAGCCAAGGAGGAGGCTATGGCTACACCTTC
cdr3_aa: CASSQGGGYGYTF

v_call: TRBV30
clone_size: NA
j_call: TRBJ1-2
cdr3_length: 14
d_call: NA
cdr3_nt: TGTGCCTGGAGTTTACAGCGGTTTAACTATGGCTACACCTTC
cdr3_aa: CAWSLQRFNYGYTF

v_call: TRBV7-9
clone_size: once
j_call: TRBJ2-4
cdr3_length: 13
d_call: NA
cdr3_nt: TGTGCCAGCAGCTTAGACCCTTGGCACATTCAGTACTTC
cdr3_aa: CASSLDPWHIQYF

v_call: TRBV9
clone_size: NA
j_call: TRBJ2-5
cdr3_length: 14
d_call: NA
cdr3_nt: TGTGCCAGCAGCAGAGAACAGAGCCTAGAGACCCAGTACTTC
cdr3_aa: CASSREQSLETQYF

v_call: TRBV4-1
clone_size: NA
j_call: TRBJ2-5
cdr3_length: 14
d_call: TRBD2
cdr3_nt: TGCGCCAGCAGCCCCGGGAGGGCCGGTGAGACCCAGTACTTC
cdr3_aa: CASSPGRAGETQYF

v_call: TRBV5-8
clone_size: NA
j_call: TRBJ1-4
cdr3_length: 14
d_call: NA
cdr3_nt: TGTGCCAGCAGCCGAAGGGGAGGCCTTTCAAAACTGTTTTTT
cdr3_aa: CASSRRGGLSKLFF

v_call: TRBV19
clone_size: few
j_call: TRBJ1-5
cdr3_length: 15
d_call: NA
cdr3_nt: TGTGCCAGTAGCACGGGACACCTAAGTACGGAGCCCCAGCATTTT
cdr3_aa: CASSTGHLSTEPQHF

v_call: TRBV6-1
clone_size: NA
j_call: TRBJ2-7
cdr3_length: 16
d_call: NA
cdr3_nt: TGTGCCAGCAGTGCTGGAACAGGCTTCCAGTCCTACGAGCAGTACTTC
cdr3_aa: CASSAGTGFQSYEQYF

v_call: TRBV25-1
clone_size: NA
j_call: TRBJ1-5
cdr3_length: 17
d_call: NA
cdr3_nt: TGTGCCAGCAGTGAATATAGCTGGAGGGAGAAAGATCAGCCCCAGCATTTT
cdr3_aa: CASSEYSWREKDQPQHF

v_call: TRBV7-2
clone_size: NA
j_call: TRBJ1-1
cdr3_length: 16
d_call: TRBD1
cdr3_nt: TGTGCCAGCAGCCCCCAACAGGGGGCGCGTGGCACTGAAGCTTTCTTT
cdr3_aa: CASSPQQGARGTEAFF

v_call: TRBV10-3
clone_size: NA
j_call: TRBJ1-5
cdr3_length: 13
d_call: NA
cdr3_nt: TGTGCCATCACTGAGACACAGAATCAGCCCCAGCATTTT
cdr3_aa: CAITETQNQPQHF

v_call: TRBV18
clone_size: NA
j_call: TRBJ2-3
cdr3_length: 13
d_call: NA
cdr3_nt: TGTGCCAGCTCACCGGCGGTCCCAGATACGCAGTATTTT
cdr3_aa: CASSPAVPDTQYF

v_call: TRBV5-6
clone_size: NA
j_call: TRBJ2-2
cdr3_length: 19
d_call: TRBD2
cdr3_nt: TGTGCCAGCAGCCTCTGGCTAGCGGGGACCCCTCCGAACACCGGGGAGCTGTTTTTT
cdr3_aa: CASSLWLAGTPPNTGELFF

v_call: TRBV2
clone_size: NA
j_call: TRBJ2-5
cdr3_length: 14
d_call: NA
cdr3_nt: TGTGCCAGCCTTACAGGAGACAACCAAGAGACCCAGTACTTC
cdr3_aa: CASLTGDNQETQYF

v_call: TRBV5-1
clone_size: once
j_call: TRBJ2-1
cdr3_length: 17
d_call: TRBD2
cdr3_nt: TGCGCCAGCAGCCTGGGGACTAGCGGGAAGTCCTACAATGAGCAGTTCTTC
cdr3_aa: CASSLGTSGKSYNEQFF

v_call: TRBV7-8
clone_size: NA
j_call: TRBJ1-2
cdr3_length: 15
d_call: TRBD1
cdr3_nt: TGTGCCAGCAGCAAACCCGGGACAGGCGCTTATGGCTACACCTTC
cdr3_aa: CASSKPGTGAYGYTF

v_call: TRBV5-1
clone_size: NA
j_call: TRBJ2-3
cdr3_length: 15
d_call: TRBD1
cdr3_nt: TGCGCCAGCAGCCCCGGGACAGCGAGCACAGATACGCAGTATTTT
cdr3_aa: CASSPGTASTDTQYF

v_call: TRBV5-1
clone_size: NA
j_call: TRBJ2-5
cdr3_length: 16
d_call: TRBD2
cdr3_nt: TGCGCCAGCAGCTTGGCCGGTAATAGCGGGCAAGAGACCCAGTACTTC
cdr3_aa: CASSLAGNSGQETQYF

v_call: TRBV19
clone_size: NA
j_call: TRBJ1-6
cdr3_length: 15
d_call: TRBD1
cdr3_nt: TGTGCCAGTAGTATTTCCGGGACAGCCAATTCACCCCTCCACTTT
cdr3_aa: CASSISGTANSPLHF